This T cell receptor (beta chain) was captured in a study of blood T cell repertoires in COVID-19. Study background: PBMCs, B-cell-depleted T cells, or T cells were the source of the cDNA or gDNA that made up the material.

V lost 4 bases and J lost 0; bases outside the gene matches: 5. The CDR3 sequence is 18 residues long. CDR1 and CDR2 (germline): KGHDR, SFDVKD. Clones were read by immunoSEQ multiplex PCR, and TCRdb kept only the in-frame ones, dropping some. The table has under 140,000 clones, approximately 65% seen once; the top ten hold 7.6%. V usage is TRBV24-1 and J usage is TRBJ1-4; TRBD1 aligns across 12 bases. Sequencing was performed on peripheral blood. The sequence was obtained from a woman in her sixties with acute or convalescent COVID-19. In nucleotides, the CDR3 is TGTGCCACCAGTGAAGGGACAGGGGGCTCTGCAACTAATGAAAAACTGTTTTTT. Protein: CATSEGTGGSATNEKLFF.